The present T cell receptor beta chain was sequenced within a study of long-term antiretroviral therapy in people with HIV. Samples were assayed with immunoSEQ v3.0 at survey level. Profiling relied on immunoSEQ multiplex PCR, and the TCRdb table lists in-frame clones only, not all of them. Altogether about 27,000 clones are present, 65% to 85% being singletons, with the ten largest covering around 8.3%. The CDR3 is made up of 16 amino acids. CDR1 is MDHEN and CDR2 is SYDVKM in the germline V gene. J gave up 4 bases and V 7 bases, and 11 bases lay outside the gene matches. The clonotype comes from a man aged 40-55 years with HIV. The sample in question was unsorted PBMCs, obtained 3 years after starting antiretroviral therapy. V is TRBV28 and J is TRBJ1-5; TRBD1 matches at 9 bases. The CDR3 sequence is CASTSQIGTGNQPQHF. The CDR3 bases are TGTGCCAGCACCTCTCAGATAGGGACAGGGAATCAGCCCCAGCATTTT.